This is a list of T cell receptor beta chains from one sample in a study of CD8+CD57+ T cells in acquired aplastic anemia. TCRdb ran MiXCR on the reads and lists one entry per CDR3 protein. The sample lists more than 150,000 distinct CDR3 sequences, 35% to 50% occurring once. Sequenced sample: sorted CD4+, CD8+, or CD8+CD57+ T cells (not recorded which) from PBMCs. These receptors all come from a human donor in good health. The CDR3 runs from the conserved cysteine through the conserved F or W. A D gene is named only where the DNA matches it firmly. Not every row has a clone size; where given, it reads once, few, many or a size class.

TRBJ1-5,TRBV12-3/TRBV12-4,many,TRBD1,TGTGCCAGCACAGGGGGCAAACAGCCCCAGCATTTT,CASTGGKQPQHF
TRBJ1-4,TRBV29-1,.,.,TGCAGCGTCCGGGGGGACGGCGAAAAACTGTTTTTT,CSVRGDGEKLFF
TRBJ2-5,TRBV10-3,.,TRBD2,TGTGCCGTCGGCATGACTCGAACTAGCGGGAGGTACCAAGAGACCCAGTACTTC,CAVGMTRTSGRYQETQYF
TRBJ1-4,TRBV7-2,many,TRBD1,TGTGCCAGCAGCTCGGGACAGGGACCTGAAAAACTGTTTTTT,CASSSGQGPEKLFF
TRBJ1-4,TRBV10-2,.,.,TGCGCCAGCAGTTTGGGGGGCGATAATGAAAAACTGTTTTTT,CASSLGGDNEKLFF
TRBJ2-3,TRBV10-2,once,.,TGCGCCAGCAGTGAGTTCGGGACAGATACGCAGTATTTT,CASSEFGTDTQYF
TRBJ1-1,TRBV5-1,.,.,TGCGCCAGCAGCTTGGCTCCGGGAACAGTAAACACTGAAGCTTTCTTT,CASSLAPGTVNTEAFF
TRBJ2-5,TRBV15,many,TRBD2,TGTGCCACCAGCAGAGAGGGAAGGACTAGCGGATATCAAGAGACCCAGTACTTC,CATSREGRTSGYQETQYF
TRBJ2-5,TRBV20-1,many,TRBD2,TGCAGTGTAAGAAGCGGGGCGCCAGAGACCCAGTACTTC,CSVRSGAPETQYF
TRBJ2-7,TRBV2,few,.,TGTGCCAGCCGCGACCATGAGGAGCAGTACTTC,CASRDHEEQYF
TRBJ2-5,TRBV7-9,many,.,TGTGCCAGCAGCTTGTCGGATCGTTCGACCCAGTACTTC,CASSLSDRSTQYF
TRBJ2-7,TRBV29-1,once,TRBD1,TGCAGCGCTAGACAGGGTAGTACCTACGAGCAGTACTTC,CSARQGSTYEQYF
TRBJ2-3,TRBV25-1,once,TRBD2,TGTGCCAGCATGAGGGTTAGCGGGAGCACAGATACGCAGTATTTT,CASMRVSGSTDTQYF
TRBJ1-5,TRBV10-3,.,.,TGTGCCATCAGTGAGTCTACCGGTCACAGGACCAAGCATTTT,CAISESTGHRTKHF
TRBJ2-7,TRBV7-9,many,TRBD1,TGTGCCAGCAGCGTAGATGGGACAGGGCCGGGGGAGCAGTACTTC,CASSVDGTGPGEQYF